This is a list of T cell receptor beta chains from one sample in a study of regulatory T cells in long-lasting Graves disease. Each CDR3 protein is one row after TCRdb ran MiXCR on the multiplex PCR reads. The sample consists of some 370,000 distinct CDR3 sequences, about 23% of them appearing once. The sequences come from peripheral blood mononuclear cells (PBMCs), collected when the disease was refractory, from a patient treated with antithyroid drugs. Receptors were obtained from a woman aged 40 to 50 with Graves disease. Each CDR3 is given with its conserved first and last residue. The order of the fields is V gene, clone size, D gene, J gene, CDR3 protein, CDR3 DNA. A D gene is named only where the DNA matches it firmly. A row's size may be missing; if present it is once, few, many or a size class.

V gene: TRBV30; clone size: -; D gene: -; J gene: TRBJ1-4; CDR3 protein: CAWRDYEKLFF; CDR3 DNA: TGTGCCTGGAGGGACTATGAAAAACTGTTTTTT
V gene: TRBV28; clone size: many; D gene: TRBD1; J gene: TRBJ1-1; CDR3 protein: CASRRFGQGPEAFF; CDR3 DNA: TGTGCCAGCAGAAGATTCGGACAGGGCCCTGAAGCTTTCTTT
V gene: TRBV28; clone size: many; D gene: -; J gene: TRBJ1-1; CDR3 protein: CASASGWISTEAFF; CDR3 DNA: TGTGCCAGTGCTAGCGGGTGGATATCTACTGAAGCTTTCTTT
V gene: TRBV7-9; clone size: few; D gene: TRBD1; J gene: TRBJ1-1; CDR3 protein: CASSPGRGTDYMNTEAFF; CDR3 DNA: TGTGCCAGCAGCCCCGGCAGGGGGACGGACTACATGAACACTGAAGCTTTCTTT
V gene: TRBV27; clone size: many; D gene: -; J gene: TRBJ1-5; CDR3 protein: CASSSKPPRDQPQHF; CDR3 DNA: TGTGCCAGCAGTTCAAAGCCACCCAGAGATCAGCCCCAGCATTTT
V gene: TRBV6-5; clone size: many; D gene: -; J gene: TRBJ1-1; CDR3 protein: CASSYSSGGPNTEAFF; CDR3 DNA: TGTGCCAGCAGTTACTCCAGCGGTGGCCCGAACACTGAAGCTTTCTTT
V gene: TRBV11-2; clone size: -; D gene: -; J gene: TRBJ2-6; CDR3 protein: CASSLELTSGANVLTF; CDR3 DNA: TGTGCCAGCAGCTTAGAGTTGACCTCTGGGGCCAACGTCCTGACTTTC
V gene: TRBV20-1; clone size: many; D gene: TRBD2; J gene: TRBJ2-7; CDR3 protein: CSAPVRRLAGRDFFEQYF; CDR3 DNA: TGCAGTGCTCCCGTCCGCCGACTAGCGGGAAGAGATTTCTTCGAGCAGTACTTC
V gene: TRBV30; clone size: few; D gene: -; J gene: TRBJ1-1; CDR3 protein: CAWSPWVRDTEAFF; CDR3 DNA: TGTGCCTGGAGTCCTTGGGTTCGGGACACTGAAGCTTTCTTT
V gene: TRBV29-1; clone size: few; D gene: -; J gene: TRBJ2-2; CDR3 protein: CSVESADTGELFF; CDR3 DNA: TGCAGCGTTGAGTCGGCAGACACCGGGGAGCTGTTTTTT
V gene: TRBV28; clone size: many; D gene: -; J gene: TRBJ1-6; CDR3 protein: CASSLSGGYNSPLHF; CDR3 DNA: TGTGCCAGCAGTTTATCGGGGGGGTATAATTCACCCCTCCACTTT
V gene: TRBV29-1; clone size: -; D gene: -; J gene: TRBJ1-2; CDR3 protein: CSVVQVLEGYTF; CDR3 DNA: TGCAGCGTTGTTCAGGTTCTTGAGGGCTACACCTTC
V gene: TRBV28; clone size: -; D gene: TRBD2; J gene: TRBJ2-1; CDR3 protein: CASNKRENEQFF; CDR3 DNA: TGTGCCAGCAATAAGCGGGAGAATGAGCAGTTCTTC
V gene: TRBV29-1; clone size: few; D gene: -; J gene: TRBJ2-2; CDR3 protein: CSVTENTGELFF; CDR3 DNA: TGCAGCGTGACAGAGAACACCGGGGAGCTGTTTTTT
V gene: TRBV12-3/TRBV12-4; clone size: many; D gene: -; J gene: TRBJ2-7; CDR3 protein: CASSLVRYEQYF; CDR3 DNA: TGTGCCAGCAGCTTAGTCCGGTACGAGCAGTACTTC
V gene: TRBV20-1; clone size: many; D gene: -; J gene: TRBJ2-5; CDR3 protein: CSASPQIQETQYF; CDR3 DNA: TGCAGTGCTAGTCCCCAGATTCAAGAGACCCAGTACTTC
V gene: TRBV5-5; clone size: -; D gene: -; J gene: TRBJ2-5; CDR3 protein: CASSDGETQYF; CDR3 DNA: TGCGCCAGCAGCGACGGAGAGACCCAGTACTTC